The source of this T cell receptor (beta chain) is a study of regulatory T cells in long-lasting Graves disease. This sample's time point: newly diagnosed GD, antithyroid drugs for less than 3 months. The TCR library was made from RNA extracted from PBMCs. EDTA tubes received around 9.4 milliliters of collected peripheral blood. This clonotype was detected ten times or more. The V gene's germline CDR1 is GTSNPN and CDR2 SVGIG (reference sequence). V lost 2 bases to trimming and J lost 6 bases; unmatched junction nucleotides: 6. The CDR3 contains 15 residues. For TCR beta, libraries came from iRepertoire HTBI primers and Arm-PCR of CDR3 regions. One entry per CDR3 protein, called by TCRdb with MiXCR from the multiplex PCR reads. This table has approximately 440,000 distinct CDR3 sequences, around 15% appearing once. The data also belong to a second study, concerning T cells in Graves' hyperthyroidism and ophthalmopathy. Per that paper: Absence of ophthalmopathy progression within 18 months defined stable Graves' hyperthyroidism.

This TCR came from a man aged 35-49 years with Graves disease. This material consisted of peripheral blood mononuclear cells (PBMCs), taken at new diagnosis, from a patient treated with antithyroid drugs. The chain is built from TRBV30 and TRBJ2-7; 14 positions agree with TRBD2. The CDR3 bases are TGTGCCTGGAGTCCCGGACTAGCGGGAGGTGGCGAGCAGTACTTC. Its translation: CAWSPGLAGGGEQYF.